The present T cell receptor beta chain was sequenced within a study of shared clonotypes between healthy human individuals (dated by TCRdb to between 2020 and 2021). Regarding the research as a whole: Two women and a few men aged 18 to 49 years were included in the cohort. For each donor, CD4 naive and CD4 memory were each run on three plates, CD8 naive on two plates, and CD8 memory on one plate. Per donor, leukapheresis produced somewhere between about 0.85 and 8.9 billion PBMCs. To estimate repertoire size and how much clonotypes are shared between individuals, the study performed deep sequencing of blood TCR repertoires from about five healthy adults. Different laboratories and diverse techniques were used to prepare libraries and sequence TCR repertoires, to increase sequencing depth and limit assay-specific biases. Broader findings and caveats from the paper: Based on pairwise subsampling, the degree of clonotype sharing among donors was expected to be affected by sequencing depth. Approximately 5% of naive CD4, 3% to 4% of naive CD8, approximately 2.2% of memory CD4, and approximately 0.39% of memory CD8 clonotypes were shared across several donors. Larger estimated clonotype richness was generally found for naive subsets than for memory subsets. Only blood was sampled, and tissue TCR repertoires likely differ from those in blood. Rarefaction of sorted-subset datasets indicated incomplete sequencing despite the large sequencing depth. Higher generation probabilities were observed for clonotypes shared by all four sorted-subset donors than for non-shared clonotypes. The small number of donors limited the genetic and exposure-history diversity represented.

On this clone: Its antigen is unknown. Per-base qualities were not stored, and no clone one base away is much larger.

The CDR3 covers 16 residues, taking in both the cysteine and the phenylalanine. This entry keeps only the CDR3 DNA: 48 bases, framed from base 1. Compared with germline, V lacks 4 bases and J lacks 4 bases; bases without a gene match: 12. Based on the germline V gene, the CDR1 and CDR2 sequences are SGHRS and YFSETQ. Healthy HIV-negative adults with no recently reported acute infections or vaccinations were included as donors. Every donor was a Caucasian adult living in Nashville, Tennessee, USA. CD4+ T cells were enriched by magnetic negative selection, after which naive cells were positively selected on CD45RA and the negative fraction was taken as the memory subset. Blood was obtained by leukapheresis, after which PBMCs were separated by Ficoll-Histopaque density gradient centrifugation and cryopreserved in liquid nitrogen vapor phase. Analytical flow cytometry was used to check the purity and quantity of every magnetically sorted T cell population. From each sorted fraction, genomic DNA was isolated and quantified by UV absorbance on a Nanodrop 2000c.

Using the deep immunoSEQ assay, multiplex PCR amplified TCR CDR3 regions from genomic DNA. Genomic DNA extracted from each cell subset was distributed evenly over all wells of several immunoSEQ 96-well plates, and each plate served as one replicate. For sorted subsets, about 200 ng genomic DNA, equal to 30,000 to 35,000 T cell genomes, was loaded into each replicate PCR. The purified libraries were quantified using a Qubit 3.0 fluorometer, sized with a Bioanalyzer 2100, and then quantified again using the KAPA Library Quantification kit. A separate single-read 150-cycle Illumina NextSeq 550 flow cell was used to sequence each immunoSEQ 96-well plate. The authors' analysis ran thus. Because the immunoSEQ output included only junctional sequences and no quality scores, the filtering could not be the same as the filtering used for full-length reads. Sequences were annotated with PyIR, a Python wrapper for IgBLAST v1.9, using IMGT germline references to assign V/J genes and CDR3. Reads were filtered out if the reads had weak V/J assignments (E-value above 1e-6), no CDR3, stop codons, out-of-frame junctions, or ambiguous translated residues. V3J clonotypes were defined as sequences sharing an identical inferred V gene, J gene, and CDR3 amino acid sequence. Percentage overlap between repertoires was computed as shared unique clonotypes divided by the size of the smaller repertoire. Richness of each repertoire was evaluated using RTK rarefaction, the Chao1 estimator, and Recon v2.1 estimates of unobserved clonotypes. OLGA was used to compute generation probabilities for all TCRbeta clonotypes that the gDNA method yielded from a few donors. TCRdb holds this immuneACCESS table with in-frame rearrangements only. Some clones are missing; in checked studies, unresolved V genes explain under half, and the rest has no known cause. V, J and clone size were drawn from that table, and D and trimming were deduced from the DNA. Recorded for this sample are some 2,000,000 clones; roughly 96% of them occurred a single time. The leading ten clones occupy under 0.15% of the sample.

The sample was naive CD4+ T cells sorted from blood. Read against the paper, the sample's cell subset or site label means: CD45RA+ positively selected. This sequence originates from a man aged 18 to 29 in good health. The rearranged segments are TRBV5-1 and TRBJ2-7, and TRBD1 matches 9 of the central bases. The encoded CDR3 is CASSLTIGTGTYEQYF. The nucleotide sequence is TGCGCCAGCAGCCTCACGATAGGGACAGGGACGTACGAGCAGTACTTC.